The TCR beta chain under discussion was sequenced for a study of T cell responses to AZD1222 COVID-19 vaccine. Findings of the study overall: Donors, mostly white British, included more females; clonal diversity was possibly underestimated. Baseline antibody screening turned up just a handful of seropositive AZD1222 recipients. Compared with day 0, the breadth and depth of the Spike-specific TCR repertoire rose significantly after two doses of AZD1222. Reports say nearly half of spike-specific TCRs go after unmutated variant regions.

This CDR3 is built from 14 residues. The ends lost 7 bases at V and 5 bases at J; junction bases unmatched: 8. Germline CDR1 reads WNHNN; CDR2 reads SYGVQD (reference sequence). This clone has only a few counts. Its antigen is as yet unknown. Repertoires were generated with immunoSEQ multiplex PCR, while TCRdb's copy carries only in-frame clones and drops some. The profile covers fewer than 110,000 clones, with roughly 87% appearing a single time and about 4.8% taken by the ten largest. The receptor was isolated from an adult in good health. Sequenced here: peripheral blood, sampled on day 0 of AZD1222 vaccination. The V call is TRBV10-1, the J call TRBJ2-5; 9 bases are a match to TRBD1. The CDR3 DNA sequence: TGCGCCAGCATCACCTACAGGGGGCGGGAGACCCAGTACTTC. It yields the protein CASITYRGRETQYF.